This TCR beta chain appears in the sequencing data of a study of blood T cell repertoires in COVID-19. Turning to the study itself: Whether acute or convalescent, the COVID-19 samples came from the United States, Italy and Spain.

There are 14 residues in the CDR3. V lost 8 bases to trimming and J lost 2 bases, with 13 bases between them. Germline V lookup: CDR1 MDHEN, CDR2 SYDVKM. Only in-frame clones appear in the TCRdb table, and some are missing; sequencing was by immunoSEQ multiplex PCR. The sample carries nearly 50,000 clones, approximately 85% recorded once. This receptor was taken from a human donor in a cohort sampled during active COVID-19. The genes are TRBV28 and TRBJ1-3, with unresolved D. The sequencing sample was made of peripheral blood. The DNA of the CDR3 is TGTGCCAGCTGGCAGGTCTCTCCTGGAAACACCATATATTTT. Translation gives CASWQVSPGNTIYF. The variable domain in full, completed from reference TRBV28 and TRBJ1-3, reads DVKVTQSSRYLVKRTGEKVFLECVQDMDHENMFWYRQDPGLGLRLIYFSYDVKMKEKGDIPEGYSVSREKKERFSLILESASTNQTSMYLCASWQVSPGNTIYFGEGSWLTVV.